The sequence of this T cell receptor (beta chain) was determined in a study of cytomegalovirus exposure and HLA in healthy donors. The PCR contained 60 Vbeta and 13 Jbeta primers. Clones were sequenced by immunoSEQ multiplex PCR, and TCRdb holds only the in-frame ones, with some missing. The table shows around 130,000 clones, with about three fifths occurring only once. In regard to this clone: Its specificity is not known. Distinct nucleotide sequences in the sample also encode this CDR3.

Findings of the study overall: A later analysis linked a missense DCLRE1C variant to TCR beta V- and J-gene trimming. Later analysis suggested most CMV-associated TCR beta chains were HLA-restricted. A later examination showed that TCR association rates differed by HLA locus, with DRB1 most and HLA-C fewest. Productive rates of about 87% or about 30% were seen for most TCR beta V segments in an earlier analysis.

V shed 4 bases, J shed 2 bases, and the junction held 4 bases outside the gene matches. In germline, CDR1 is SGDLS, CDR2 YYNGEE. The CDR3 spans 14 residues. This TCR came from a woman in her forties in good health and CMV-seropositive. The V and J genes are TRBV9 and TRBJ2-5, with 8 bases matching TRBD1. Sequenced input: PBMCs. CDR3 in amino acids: CASSPRQGQETQYF. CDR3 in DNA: TGTGCCAGCAGCCCACGACAGGGGCAAGAGACCCAGTACTTC.